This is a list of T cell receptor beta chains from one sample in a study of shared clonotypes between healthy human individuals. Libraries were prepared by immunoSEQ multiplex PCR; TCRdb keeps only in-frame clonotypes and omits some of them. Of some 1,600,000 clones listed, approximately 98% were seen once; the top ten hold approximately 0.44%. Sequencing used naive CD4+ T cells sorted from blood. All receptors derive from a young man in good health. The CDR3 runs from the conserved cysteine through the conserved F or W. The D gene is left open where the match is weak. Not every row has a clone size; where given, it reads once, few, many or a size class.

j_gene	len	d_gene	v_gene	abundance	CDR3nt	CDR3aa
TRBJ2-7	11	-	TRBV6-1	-	TGTGCCAGCAAGGGATTGTACGAGCAGTACTTC	CASKGLYEQYF
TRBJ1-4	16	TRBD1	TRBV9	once	TGTGCCAGCAGCGGGGACAGGGGGATGGTTAATGAAAAACTGTTTTTT	CASSGDRGMVNEKLFF
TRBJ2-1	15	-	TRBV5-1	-	TGCGCCAGCAGCCTAACAGGGAGTGGCTACAATGAGCAGTTCTTC	CASSLTGSGYNEQFF
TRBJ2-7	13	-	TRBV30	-	TGTGCCTGGTCCCAGGGGACCCCCTACGAGCAGTACTTC	CAWSQGTPYEQYF
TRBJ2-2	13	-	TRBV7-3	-	TGTGCCAGCAGCTTAACGTTGAGGGGGGAGCTGTTTTTT	CASSLTLRGELFF
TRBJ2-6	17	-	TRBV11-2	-	TGTGCCAGCAGCTTACTCATTACAGGGTCTGGGGCCAACGTCCTGACTTTC	CASSLLITGSGANVLTF
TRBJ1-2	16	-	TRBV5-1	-	TGCGCCAGCAGCGTGGGGGGAGCAGTCGGTAGCTATGGCTACACCTTC	CASSVGGAVGSYGYTF
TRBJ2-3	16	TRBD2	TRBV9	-	TGTGCCAGCAGCGGATTTAGCGGGAGAGGAACAGATACGCAGTATTTT	CASSGFSGRGTDTQYF
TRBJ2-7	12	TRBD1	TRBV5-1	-	TGCGCCAGCAGCGAACCAACAGGGGATGAGTACTTC	CASSEPTGDEYF
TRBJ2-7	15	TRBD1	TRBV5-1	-	TGCGCCAGCAGCCCAACAGGGGGAAAGTCTGAGGAGCAGTACTTC	CASSPTGGKSEEQYF
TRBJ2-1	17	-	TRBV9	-	TGTGCCAGCAGCGTAGGGACCGGGGATCTTGGGTTCAATGAGCAGTTCTTC	CASSVGTGDLGFNEQFF
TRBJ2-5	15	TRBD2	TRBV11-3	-	TGTGCCAGCAGCCAAGCGGGGGCGTACCAAGAGACCCAGTACTTC	CASSQAGAYQETQYF
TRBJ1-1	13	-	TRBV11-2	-	TGTGCCAGCAGCGCCCGGACAGACACTGAAGCTTTCTTT	CASSARTDTEAFF